These 17 T cell receptor beta chains originate from one sample sequenced in a study of blood T cell repertoires in COVID-19. The method was immunoSEQ multiplex PCR; TCRdb's version includes in-frame clones alone and lacks a portion of them. The sample has over 200,000 clones, under 95% seen once. Sequencing used peripheral blood. The receptor set was obtained from a man between 25 and 39 years old with acute or convalescent COVID-19.

The sample holds one count of this clone. The chain combines TRBV18 with TRBJ2-2; TRBD2 matches at 10 bases. Germline-derived CDR1 and CDR2 are KGHSH and LQKENI. Losses at the gene ends were 3 bases for V and 1 base for J; bases not matched to a gene: 2. This CDR3 is 16 amino acids long. The CDR3 nucleotides read TGTGCCAGCTCACCCGGACTAGCGGTGAACACCGGGGAGCTGTTTTTT. It encodes CASSPGLAVNTGELFF.

The CDR3 coding sequence is TGTAACGGACCGGAGGGCACAGATACGCAGTATTTT. This sequence encodes CNGPEGTDTQYF. The genes are TRBV30 and TRBJ2-3, with TRBD2 as a possible D gene (5 bases). This CDR3 comprises 12 residues. Germline V CDR1 and CDR2: GTSNPN, SVGIG (reference sequence). Using reference TRBV30 and TRBJ2-3 for the parts outside the CDR3, the full variable domain is SQTIHQWPATLVQPVGSPLSLECTVEGTSNPNLYWYRQAAGRGLQLLFYSVGIGQISSEVPQNLSASRPQDRQFILSSKKLLLSDSGFYLCNGPEGTDTQYFGPGTRLTVL.

The chain combines TRBV28 with TRBJ2-7; D ambiguous. Trimming took 3 bases from V and 7 from J, leaving 7 bases between them. The germline CDR1 and CDR2 sequences are MDHEN and SYDVKM. The CDR3 extends over 11 amino acids. For the CDR3, the DNA is TGTGCCAGCAGTTTTAACAAGGAGCAGTACTTC. Translating gives CASSFNKEQYF.

The chain employs TRBV11-2 and TRBJ1-6; D possibly corresponds to TRBD1 (5 bases). In germline, CDR1 is SGHAT, CDR2 FQNNGV. With 5 bases removed from V and 6 bases from J, the gap between germline ends came to 14 bases. The CDR3 sequence is 15 residues long. In nucleotides, the CDR3 is TGTGCCAGCAGCCCCGGCTGGCAGGGTAATTCACCCCTCCACTTT. The encoded protein is CASSPGWQGNSPLHF.

As DNA, the CDR3 is TGCGCCAGCAGTTTGTCAGCGGGAGGGATCAATGAGCAGTTCTTC. Its protein is CASSLSAGGINEQFF. The chain couples TRBV10-1 to TRBJ2-1, with TRBD2 matching 10 bases. The J segment lost 6 bases and the V segment lost 5 bases, leaving 7 bases of the junction unmatched. The CDR3 sequence is 15 residues long. Germline V gene data show CDR1 as WNHNN and CDR2 as SYGVQD (reference sequence).

This chain connects TRBV6-5 to TRBJ1-1, with no clear D. The V end lost 10 bases, the J end lost 1 base, and 13 bases lay between the germline ends. The germline V gene has CDR1 MNHEY and CDR2 SVGAGI. The CDR3 contains 13 residues. Here the CDR3 reads CATREGGNTEAFF. For the CDR3, the DNA is TGTGCCACCCGGGAGGGAGGGAACACTGAAGCTTTCTTT.

V usage is TRBV2 and J usage is TRBJ2-7, with 7 positions matching TRBD1. In germline, CDR1 is SNHLY, CDR2 FYNNEI. The CDR3 sequence is 13 residues long. J gave up 3 bases and V 6 bases, and 5 bases lay outside the gene matches. The CDR3 coding sequence is TGTGCCAGCAGAGGACAGGAAGGCTACGAGCAGTACTTC. Amino acid sequence: CASRGQEGYEQYF.

The V call is TRBV2, the J call TRBJ2-1, with 9 nucleotides matching TRBD1. This CDR3 comprises 15 residues. Germline trimming cut 7 bases from V and 8 bases from J; bases unmatched to any gene: 12. Germline assignment: CDR1 SNHLY and CDR2 FYNNEI. DNA for the CDR3: TGTGCCAGCAATTTGGACAGGGGCGGTGGCGATGAGCAGTTCTTC. Encoded protein: CASNLDRGGGDEQFF.

This chain uses TRBV6-1 with TRBJ2-5, with TRBD1 as a possible D gene (6 bases). CDR3 size: 14 residues. CDR1 is MNHNS and CDR2 is SASEGT in the germline V gene. Trimming removed 1 base at V and 4 bases at J, with 10 bases between. The CDR3 region is CASSEGDMRETQYF. CDR3 nucleotides: TGTGCCAGCAGTGAAGGGGACATGCGAGAGACCCAGTACTTC.

The V call is TRBV27, the J call TRBJ2-3; D gene ambiguous. The CDR3 totals 16 residues. Germline CDR1 reads MNHEY; CDR2 reads SMNVEV (reference sequence). Trimming shortened V by 6 bases and J by 9 bases, and 25 bases separated the two germline ends. This chain's CDR3 is CASRSQKPSDGQTQYF. CDR3 nucleotide sequence: TGTGCCAGCAGAAGCCAGAAACCCAGCGACGGCCAGACGCAGTATTTT.

The rearrangement links TRBV4-1 to TRBJ1-3, with D tentatively TRBD1 (5 bases). The CDR3 extends over 16 amino acids. The germline V and J ends were trimmed by 4 bases and 2 bases, with 15 bases remaining between them. Germline values: CDR1 MGHRA, CDR2 YSYEKL. The CDR3 sequence: CASSLPVSDTGNTIYF. CDR3 sequence (DNA): TGCGCCAGCAGCCTACCGGTGTCGGACACTGGAAACACCATATATTTT.

The V gene is TRBV5-4, the J gene TRBJ1-6; no reliable D call. Germline V gene sequence: CDR1 SGHNT, CDR2 YYREEE (reference sequence). The CDR3 consists of 12 residues. V gave up 2 bases and J gave up 10 bases, with 7 bases separating them. The CDR3 reads CASSLRSSPLHF. DNA for the CDR3: TGTGCCAGCAGCTTACGGAGCTCACCCCTCCACTTT.

The chain links TRBV19 to TRBJ1-2; D is unresolved. Trimming shortened V by 4 bases and J by 6 bases, and 15 bases separated the two germline ends. Germline CDR1 LNHDA, CDR2 SQIVND (reference sequence). The CDR3 runs 14 residues. In nucleotides, the CDR3 is TGTGCCAGTAGTACGCCCGGGTCTTGGAATGGCTACACCTTC. Protein: CASSTPGSWNGYTF.

V and J are TRBV5-1 and TRBJ2-7, with a possible D match to TRBD1 (6 bases). Trimming removed 7 bases at V and 3 bases at J, with 20 bases between. Germline V lookup: CDR1 SGHRS, CDR2 YFSETQ. The CDR3 runs to 15 residues. The CDR3: CASALGGPAVYEQYF. The CDR3 region has the DNA TGCGCCAGCGCCCTAGGGGGTCCGGCGGTCTACGAGCAGTACTTC.

The rearrangement links TRBV11-1 to TRBJ2-3; 10 nucleotides agree with TRBD2. The CDR3 is 13 residues long. After removal of 4 bases from V and 6 bases from J, the junction contained 1 base not matched to a gene. Germline loops: CDR1 SGHAT, CDR2 FQDESV (reference sequence). The CDR3 DNA reads TGTGCCAGCAGCTGGGGACTAGCGGATACGCAGTATTTT. As protein: CASSWGLADTQYF.

This sequence joins TRBV24-1 and TRBJ2-1; 7 nucleotides agree with TRBD1. V shed 3 bases and J 8 bases; nucleotides not matched to a gene: 12. Germline V gene data show CDR1 as KGHDR and CDR2 as SFDVKD. This CDR3 is 16 amino acids long. Here the CDR3 DNA reads TGTGCCACCAGTGATGCAGGCAGGGGGACCTTCGATGAGCAGTTCTTC. Translated, it gives CATSDAGRGTFDEQFF.

The rearrangement links TRBV4-2 to TRBJ2-1, with 9 bases identical to TRBD2. The V gene end was trimmed by 3 bases and the J gene end by 14 bases; junction bases not matched to a gene: 8. There are 13 residues in the CDR3. In germline, CDR1 is LGHNA, CDR2 YNFKEQ. The CDR3 sequence: CASSQASGAKEFF. In nucleotides, the CDR3 is TGTGCCAGCAGCCAGGCTAGCGGGGCGAAGGAGTTCTTC.